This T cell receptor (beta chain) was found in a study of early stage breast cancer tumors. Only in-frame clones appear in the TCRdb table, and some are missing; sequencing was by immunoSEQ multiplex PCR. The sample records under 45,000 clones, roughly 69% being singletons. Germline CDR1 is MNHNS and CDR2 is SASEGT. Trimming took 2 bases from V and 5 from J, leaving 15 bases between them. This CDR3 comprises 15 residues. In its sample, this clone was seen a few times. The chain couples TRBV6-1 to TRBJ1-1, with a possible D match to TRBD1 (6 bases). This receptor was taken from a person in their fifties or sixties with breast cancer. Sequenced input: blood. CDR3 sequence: CASSEMSWGLTEAFF. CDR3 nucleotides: TGTGCCAGCAGTGAAATGAGTTGGGGGCTGACTGAAGCTTTCTTT.